Following are 15 T cell receptor beta chains from one sample sequenced in a study of cytomegalovirus exposure and HLA in healthy donors. Only in-frame clones appear in the TCRdb table, and some are missing; sequencing was by immunoSEQ multiplex PCR. The sample holds roughly 73,000 clones, 90% to 95% seen once. The sequencing input was PBMCs. All receptors derive from a man between 18 and 35 years old in good health and CMV-seronegative.

The chain recombines TRBV6-5 with TRBJ2-3, with no clear D. V gave up 3 bases and J gave up 2 bases, with 9 bases separating them. Germline V gene data show CDR1 as MNHEY and CDR2 as SVGAGI. This CDR3 comprises 14 residues. The CDR3 loop reads CASSYTAYTDTQYF. CDR3 sequence (DNA): TGTGCCAGCAGTTATACAGCCTACACAGATACGCAGTATTTT.

V usage is TRBV28 and J usage is TRBJ2-1, with 10 bases identical to TRBD1. The CDR3 totals 15 residues. Per the germline V gene, CDR1 is MDHEN and CDR2 is SYDVKM. Trimming cost V 4 bases and J 7 bases; bases outside gene matches: 7. The CDR3 region has the DNA TGTGCCAGCAGTTCGCGGGGACAGGGGTATAATGAGCAGTTCTTC. Its protein is CASSSRGQGYNEQFF.

The chain employs TRBV27 and TRBJ1-1; TRBD1 agrees at 9 bases. V lost 11 bases to trimming and J lost 8 bases; unmatched junction nucleotides: 9. From germline, CDR1 is MNHEY and CDR2 SMNVEV (reference sequence). CDR3 size: 12 residues. The CDR3 nucleotides read TGTGCCGTAAAGACAGGGGGGGGAGAAGCTTTCTTT. As protein: CAVKTGGGEAFF.

V is TRBV28 and J is TRBJ2-5; 9 positions agree with TRBD1. The length of the CDR3 is 19 residues. Germline V CDR1 and CDR2: MDHEN, SYDVKM. Trimming removed 6 bases from V and 0 bases from J; junction bases left unmatched: 17. This CDR3 reads CASSEATGQGGGYQETQYF. CDR3 nucleotides: TGTGCCAGCAGCGAGGCGACGGGACAGGGAGGGGGGTACCAAGAGACCCAGTACTTC.

V is TRBV27 and J is TRBJ2-3; D ambiguous. The CDR3 spans 15 residues. Trimming took 6 bases from V and 0 from J, leaving 13 bases between them. In germline, CDR1 is MNHEY, CDR2 SMNVEV (reference sequence). CDR3: CASSRVVSSTDTQYF. The DNA for the CDR3 is TGTGCCAGCAGCCGAGTCGTTTCTAGCACAGATACGCAGTATTTT.

The rearrangement uses TRBV4-1 and TRBJ2-5; D remains unclear. The V end was cut by 4 bases, the J end by 0 bases, with 9 bases between. The germline V gene encodes CDR1 MGHRA and CDR2 YSYEKL. This CDR3 comprises 14 residues. The CDR3, as DNA: TGCGCCAGCAGCCCTCGACTGTACCAAGAGACCCAGTACTTC. This gives the protein CASSPRLYQETQYF.

The gene calls are TRBV27 and TRBJ2-7; 11 positions match TRBD2. The germline CDR1 and CDR2 sequences are MNHEY and SMNVEV (reference sequence). The CDR3 is 15 amino acids. V lost 3 bases to trimming and J lost 2 bases; unmatched junction nucleotides: 3. The CDR3 loop is CASSLETSGTYEQYF. The CDR3 nucleotides read TGTGCCAGCAGTTTGGAGACTAGCGGGACCTACGAGCAGTACTTC.

This clone showed up just once. This chain links TRBV5-1 with TRBJ1-1; D possibly corresponds to TRBD1 (6 bases). Trimming removed 6 bases at V and 1 base at J, with 13 bases between. Germline CDR1 and CDR2: SGHRS and YFSETQ. The CDR3 runs to 14 residues. The CDR3 sequence: CASNPRQANTEAFF. DNA for the CDR3: TGCGCCAGCAACCCAAGACAGGCGAACACTGAAGCTTTCTTT. The full variable domain, with the rest looked up from reference TRBV5-1 and TRBJ1-1, is KAGVTQTPRYLIKTRGQQVTLSCSPISGHRSVSWYQQTPGQGLQFLFEYFSETQRNKGNFPGRFSGRQFSNSRSEMNVSTLELGDSALYLCASNPRQANTEAFFGQGTRLTVV.

The chain is built from TRBV10-3 and TRBJ2-7; 7 bases match TRBD2. The CDR3 length is 17 residues. The J segment lost 2 bases and the V segment lost 7 bases, leaving 17 bases of the junction unmatched. Germline CDR1 ENHRY, CDR2 SYGVKD. CDR3 nucleotides: TGTGCCATCAAGAGGTCCAGCCTAGGCGGGGGTCCCTACGAGCAGTACTTC. Residues: CAIKRSSLGGGPYEQYF.

The chain links TRBV29-1 to TRBJ2-6; D remains ambiguous. The CDR3 is 13 residues long. V was shortened by 3 bases and J by 2 bases, with 5 bases between the two germline ends. In germline, CDR1 is SQVTM, CDR2 ANQGSEA. CDR3 DNA sequence: TGCAGCGTTGATCAGGCTGGGGCCAACGTCCTGACTTTC. It yields the protein CSVDQAGANVLTF. Using reference TRBV29-1 and TRBJ2-6 for the parts outside the CDR3, the full variable domain is SAVISQKPSRDICQRGTSLTIQCQVDSQVTMMFWYRQQPGQSLTLIATANQGSEATYESGFVIDKFPISRPNLTFSTLTVSNMSPEDSSIYLCSVDQAGANVLTFGAGSRLTVL.

The chain combines TRBV4-3 with TRBJ1-3; D not certain. Germline-derived CDR1 and CDR2 are LGHNA and YSLEER. V lost 4 bases and J 0 bases, leaving 10 bases between the germline ends. The CDR3 has 15 residues. CDR3 residues: CASSPDTGSGNTIYF. In DNA form, the CDR3 reads TGCGCCAGCAGCCCTGACACTGGCTCTGGAAACACCATATATTTT.

V usage is TRBV27 and J usage is TRBJ1-2, with 8 bases matching TRBD1. Losses at the gene ends were 4 bases for V and 6 bases for J; bases not matched to a gene: 13. The CDR3 extends over 16 amino acids. Germline assignment: CDR1 MNHEY and CDR2 SMNVEV (reference sequence). CDR3 DNA sequence: TGTGCCAGCAGTTGGAGCCCTCCAGGGGGCGTTAATGGCTACACCTTC. Residues: CASSWSPPGGVNGYTF.

The V call is TRBV7-2, the J call TRBJ1-2, with D tentatively TRBD1 (5 bases). Germline V gene sequence: CDR1 SGHTA, CDR2 FQGNSA. Trimming shortened V by 0 bases and J by 5 bases, and 13 bases separated the two germline ends. This CDR3 has 15 residues. The CDR3 spells CASSLASGTGYGYTF. The CDR3 coding sequence is TGTGCCAGCAGCTTAGCCTCTGGGACTGGTTATGGCTACACCTTC. Supplemented by reference TRBV7-2 and TRBJ1-2, the full variable domain reads GAGVSQSPSNKVTEKGKDVELRCDPISGHTALYWYRQSLGQGLEFLIYFQGNSAPDKSGLPSDRFSAERTGGSVSTLTIQRTQQEDSAVYLCASSLASGTGYGYTFGSGTRLTVV.

The chain links TRBV28 to TRBJ2-3; 11 bases map to TRBD1. Trimming at V came to 6 bases and at J to 1 base, leaving 3 bases not matched to a gene. This CDR3 is 15 amino acids long. Germline loops: CDR1 MDHEN, CDR2 SYDVKM. The CDR3 loop reads CASRRDRGGTDTQYF. In DNA form, the CDR3 reads TGTGCCAGCAGAAGGGACAGGGGGGGCACAGATACGCAGTATTTT.

This clone showed up just once. The chain joins TRBV6-5 to TRBJ2-5; D perhaps matches TRBD2 (6 bases). Germline V lookup: CDR1 MNHEY, CDR2 SVGAGI. There are 12 residues in the CDR3. The V gene lost 6 bases and the J gene lost 5 bases, with 10 bases spanning the gap. CDR3 sequence reads: CASRTGVETQYF. In nucleotides, the CDR3 is TGTGCCAGCAGAACGGGGGTCGAGACCCAGTACTTC.